This entry features one TCR beta chain sequence. Sequenced by immunoSEQ multiplex PCR; TCRdb stores in-frame clones only, minus some. The sample comprises about 160,000 clones, 87% of which are singletons, and about a tenth rests with the top ten. Patients of the Seattle cohort, enrolled during active infection, were followed longitudinally. The data are from a study of blood T cell repertoires in COVID-19. Overall study context: T cells, B-cell-depleted T cells, or PBMCs supplied cDNA or gDNA.

In germline, CDR1 is MNHNS, CDR2 SASEGT. The V and J ends lost 3 bases and 3 bases respectively, with 9 bases between them. The CDR3 totals 14 residues. The receptor was isolated from a woman between 70 and 85 years old with COVID-19, enrolled during active disease. The chain uses TRBV6-1 and TRBJ1-5; TRBD1 is a possible D gene (5 bases). Input material: peripheral blood. In DNA, the CDR3 is TGTGCCAGCAGTGAGTCCAGGGCCAATCAGCCCCAGCATTTT. Residues: CASSESRANQPQHF.